This T cell receptor (beta chain) originates from a study of blood T cell repertoires in COVID-19. Study background: Samples representing acute and convalescent COVID-19 were sourced from the United States, Italy and Spain. PBMCs, B-cell-depleted T cells, or T cells provided the cDNA or gDNA that made up the material.

Trimming removed 10 bases at V and 0 bases at J, with 13 bases between. The CDR3 has 14 amino acids. Germline CDR1 and CDR2: LNHDA and SQIVND (reference sequence). Original data processing: Amplifying reference gene primers gave estimates of nucleated cell counts. The table came from immunoSEQ multiplex PCR; TCRdb's copy has only in-frame clones and leaves some out. Clonal size and the V and J genes are those of that table, whereas D and trimming came from the DNA. The sample lists more than 85,000 clones; approximately 84% were seen once. Sequenced sample: peripheral blood. This rearrangement joins TRBV19 to TRBJ1-3; weak D call: TRBD1 (6 bases). This receptor was identified in a human donor in a cohort sampled during active COVID-19. CDR3 nucleotide sequence: TGTGCCACCGGACAGCCAATCTCTGGAAACACCATATATTTT. Residues: CATGQPISGNTIYF.